Shown below are 26 T cell receptor beta chains from a single sample sequenced in a study of T-cell reconstitution after alpha-beta-depleted transplantation in children. The TCRbeta library was prepared with unique molecular identifiers. TCRdb analysed the PCR reads with MiXCR anew, one entry per CDR3 protein. The data hold around 100,000 distinct CDR3 sequences, with over 9% observed a single time. The sample in question was PBMCs, obtained before TCRalphabeta/CD19-depleted stem cell transplant. The receptors derive from a boy aged 2 to 10 with acute lymphoblastic leukemia, due to receive a stem cell transplant.

In this sample, this clonotype turned up a few times. This chain connects TRBV7-8 to TRBJ1-2, with a weak D call TRBD1 (5 bases). This CDR3 is built from 17 residues. The germline V and J ends were trimmed by 1 base and 5 bases, with 20 bases remaining between them. The germline gives CDR1 SGHVS, CDR2 FQNEAQ. CDR3 amino acids: CASSLGPSGRPPYGYTF. The CDR3 region has the DNA TGTGCCAGCAGCTTAGGTCCATCGGGGCGTCCGCCATATGGCTACACCTTC.

This clonotype was found a few times. The J gene is TRBJ2-3, the V gene TRBV5-1; TRBD2 matches 10 bases. CDR3 length equals 15 residues. Germline V lookup: CDR1 SGHRS, CDR2 YFSETQ. V shed 4 bases, J shed 6 bases, and the junction held 8 bases outside the gene matches. The CDR3 region has the DNA TGCGCCAGCAGCCTGACTAGCGGGCCTGACGATACGCAGTATTTT. This codes for CASSLTSGPDDTQYF.

This clonotype has at least ten counts. The chain links TRBV7-3 to TRBJ2-1, with D perhaps matching TRBD1 (6 bases). Germline V gene data show CDR1 as SGHTA and CDR2 as FQGTGA. The CDR3 length is 13 residues. V was cut by 2 bases and J by 4 bases, with 6 bases left in between. The chain's CDR3 is CASSLGTYNEQFF. As DNA, the CDR3 is TGTGCCAGCAGCTTAGGGACATACAATGAGCAGTTCTTC. The whole variable domain, remainder taken from reference TRBV7-3 and TRBJ2-1, is GAGVSQTPSNKVTEKGKYVELRCDPISGHTALYWYRQSLGQGPEFLIYFQGTGAADDSGLPNDRFFAVRPEGSVSTLKIQRTERGDSAVYLCASSLGTYNEQFFGPGTRLTVL.

V gene TRBV6-2 or TRBV6-3 combines with J gene TRBJ2-3; D may match TRBD1 or TRBD2 (5 bases each). There are 13 residues in the CDR3. Trimming took off 8 bases at V and 4 bases at J, with 13 bases between the two ends. CDR1 MNHEY and CDR2 SVGEGT come from the germline V gene. The CDR3 spells CASEGKLADTQYF. The CDR3 nucleotides read TGTGCCAGCGAGGGGAAGTTAGCAGATACGCAGTATTTT.

The J gene is TRBJ2-3, the V gene TRBV20-1, with D possibly being TRBD2 (5 bases). In germline, CDR1 is DFQATT, CDR2 SNEGSKA (reference sequence). The germline V and J ends were trimmed by 3 bases and 0 bases, with 10 bases remaining between them. CDR3 size: 14 residues. This CDR3 reads CSARNRGSTDTQYF. The CDR3 DNA is TGCAGTGCTAGGAACCGCGGGAGCACAGATACGCAGTATTTT.

This clonotype came up a few times. The CDR3 here is CSARQGQGTLNTEAFF. The CDR3 coding sequence is TGCAGTGCTAGACAAGGACAGGGGACTTTGAACACTGAAGCTTTCTTT. The J gene is TRBJ1-1, the V gene TRBV20-1; 9 nucleotides line up with TRBD1. The trim removed 2 bases at V and 0 bases at J, leaving 7 bases unmatched. Germline V gene sequence: CDR1 DFQATT, CDR2 SNEGSKA (reference sequence). The CDR3 is made up of 16 amino acids.

The chain carries TRBV12-3 or TRBV12-4 and TRBJ2-4; D is uncertain. Between the trimmed V and J ends, which lost 6 bases and 6 bases, there was a span of 9 bases. The CDR3 is 12 residues long. This CDR3 is CASRGGGNIQYF. As DNA, the CDR3 is TGTGCCAGCAGAGGTGGCGGAAACATTCAGTACTTC.

This clonotype appeared a few times. The chain combines TRBV11-2 with TRBJ2-3; TRBD1 matches at 7 bases. Germline loops: CDR1 SGHAT, CDR2 FQNNGV. V was pared by 5 bases and J by 2 bases, with 7 bases of the junction left unmatched. This CDR3 region has 15 residues. The CDR3 loop reads CASSPPTGVTDTQYF. DNA of the CDR3: TGTGCCAGCAGCCCCCCCACAGGGGTCACAGATACGCAGTATTTT.

The CDR3 DNA reads as TGTGCCAGCAGTGAATCCATGGGTAACACTGAAGCTTTCTTT. As protein: CASSESMGNTEAFF. V and J are TRBV25-1 and TRBJ1-1; no clear D. This CDR3 comprises 14 residues. Trimming stripped 1 base from V and 2 bases from J, with 8 bases between. Germline CDR1 is MGHDK and CDR2 is SYGVNS.

This clonotype has a count of ten or more. The CDR3 reads CASTAGQNNSPLHF. In DNA form, the CDR3 reads TGTGCCAGCACCGCGGGACAGAATAATTCACCCCTCCACTTT. The rearrangement joins TRBV12-3 or TRBV12-4 to TRBJ1-6; the match to TRBD1 covers 7 bases. This CDR3 is built from 14 residues. The junction had 5 bases not matched to a gene; V was cut back by 7 bases and J by 5 bases.

There are many counts of this clonotype. This rearrangement joins TRBV5-1 to TRBJ2-7; TRBD2 matches 9 bases. The V and J ends lost 5 bases and 2 bases, in that order; junction bases with no gene match: 8. This CDR3 comprises 15 residues. Germline assignment: CDR1 SGHRS and CDR2 YFSETQ. CDR3 sequence: CASRRLAEPTYEQYF. For the CDR3, the DNA is TGCGCCAGCAGACGACTAGCGGAGCCCACCTACGAGCAGTACTTC.

CDR3: CATSRATGYNSPLHF. The CDR3 region has the DNA TGTGCCACCAGCAGAGCTACGGGGTATAATTCACCCCTCCACTTT. The chain links TRBV15 to TRBJ1-6; no clear D gene. Trimming shortened V by 1 base and J by 4 bases, and 8 bases separated the two germline ends. From germline, CDR1 is LNHNV and CDR2 YYDKDF (reference sequence). CDR3 length: 15 residues. The whole variable domain, filled in from reference TRBV15 and TRBJ1-6, reads DAMVIQNPRYQVTQFGKPVTLSCSQTLNHNVMYWYQQKSSQAPKLLFHYYDKDFNNEADTPDNFQSRRPNTSFCFLDIRSPGLGDTAMYLCATSRATGYNSPLHFGNGTRLTVT.

This clonotype was seen a handful of times. The chain links TRBV15 to TRBJ1-1; unclear D gene. Germline CDR1 and CDR2: LNHNV and YYDKDF (reference sequence). The ends were cut back, 1 base at V and 8 bases at J, with 14 bases in the middle. The CDR3 is 14 amino acids. CDR3 in amino acids: CATSRAIITREAFF. The CDR3 DNA follows: TGTGCCACCAGCAGAGCCATCATAACCCGCGAAGCTTTCTTT. Based on the CDR3 plus reference TRBV15 and TRBJ1-1, the full variable domain is DAMVIQNPRYQVTQFGKPVTLSCSQTLNHNVMYWYQQKSSQAPKLLFHYYDKDFNNEADTPDNFQSRRPNTSFCFLDIRSPGLGDTAMYLCATSRAIITREAFFGQGTRLTVV.

This clonotype was detected ten times or more. This chain joins TRBV4-1 and TRBJ2-7, with TRBD2 identical over 11 bases. Germline V gives CDR1 MGHRA, CDR2 YSYEKL. The trim removed 0 bases at V and 3 bases at J, leaving 10 bases unmatched. CDR3 length equals 18 residues. CDR3 nucleotides: TGCGCCAGCAGCCAAGAGCTAGCGGGAGGCCATTATGACTACGAGCAGTACTTC. Its protein is CASSQELAGGHYDYEQYF.

In its sample, this clonotype was seen a few times. CDR3 nucleotide sequence: TGCGCCAGCAGCTCACAGGGTGCGGGCACAGATACGCAGTATTTT. Protein sequence: CASSSQGAGTDTQYF. The V gene is TRBV5-1, the J gene TRBJ2-3; maybe TRBD1 (6 bases). The V gene's germline CDR1 is SGHRS and CDR2 YFSETQ. The V gene lost 3 bases and the J gene lost 1 base, with 12 bases spanning the gap. The CDR3 loop spans 15 amino acids.

This clonotype was observed a handful of times. The V call is TRBV5-1, the J call TRBJ2-1, with D possibly TRBD2 on 6 matching bases. Between the trimmed V and J ends, which lost 2 bases and 6 bases, there was a span of 9 bases. Germline V gene lookup returns CDR1 SGHRS and CDR2 YFSETQ. The CDR3 extends over 13 amino acids. The CDR3 DNA reads as TGCGCCAGCAGCTTCCGGGGACTCAATGAGCAGTTCTTC. It is translated as CASSFRGLNEQFF.

In its sample, this clonotype was seen many times. This rearrangement joins TRBV12-3 or TRBV12-4 to TRBJ1-1; the D is unclear. Between the trimmed V and J ends, which lost 1 base and 0 bases, there was a span of 6 bases. This CDR3 is built from 14 residues. In DNA, the CDR3 is TGTGCCAGCAGTTTAGGATCCATGAACACTGAAGCTTTCTTT. Residues: CASSLGSMNTEAFF.

Concerning this clonotype: One end of the junction varies from germline; a read error may be responsible. The chain joins TRBV3-1 to TRBJ2-6; no definite D call. The length of the CDR3 is 15 residues. Germline V lookup: CDR1 LGHDT, CDR2 YNNKEL (reference sequence). The CDR3 here is CASCHGGSGANVLTF. CDR3 bases: TGTGCCAGCTGCCATGGTGGCTCTGGGGCCAACGTCCTGACTTTC.

This clonotype was seen repeatedly, ten times or more. CDR3 DNA sequence: TGTGCCTGGAGTGCGGGGCAGTCCTACGAGCAGTACTTC. It specifies CAWSAGQSYEQYF. This chain connects TRBV30 to TRBJ2-7; D is perhaps TRBD1 or TRBD2 (5 bases each). Per the germline V gene, CDR1 is GTSNPN and CDR2 is SVGIG (reference sequence). Trimming left V 1 base short and J 1 base short, with 8 bases between. CDR3 length: 13 amino acids. The complete variable domain, with remaining parts taken from reference TRBV30 and TRBJ2-7, reads SQTIHQWPATLVQPVGSPLSLECTVEGTSNPNLYWYRQAAGRGLQLLFYSVGIGQISSEVPQNLSASRPQDRQFILSSKKLLLSDSGFYLCAWSAGQSYEQYFGPGTRLTVT.

This clonotype was observed a handful of times. The chain recombines TRBV29-1 with TRBJ2-7; D gene uncertain. CDR3 length equals 12 residues. V was cut by 1 base and J by 4 bases, with 8 bases left in between. CDR1 is SQVTM and CDR2 is ANQGSEA in the germline V gene. CDR3 in amino acids: CSVEGIAYEQYF. The CDR3, as DNA: TGCAGCGTTGAAGGGATAGCATACGAGCAGTACTTC.

Details on this clonotype: This may come from a read error, since a much larger clone is one base off. The rearrangement joins TRBV5-1 to TRBJ2-1, with 10 bases matching TRBD2. CDR3 size: 15 residues. V was clipped by 2 bases and J by 14 bases; unmatched bases: 13. Germline V CDR1 and CDR2: SGHRS, YFSETQ. For the CDR3, the DNA is TGCGCCAGCAGCTTTGAAGCGGGAGGGCTACAAACCAAGTTCTTC. It translates to CASSFEAGGLQTKFF.

There are a few counts of this clonotype. The chain uses TRBV28 and TRBJ2-7; 15 bases are a match to TRBD2. The V segment lost 5 bases and the J segment 4 bases; nucleotides outside the gene matches: 6. There are 16 residues in the CDR3. Germline V gene sequence: CDR1 MDHEN, CDR2 SYDVKM. The CDR3 DNA follows: TGTGCCAGCAGTCCTGCCGGGACTAGCGGGAGGTACGAGCAGTACTTC. Protein sequence: CASSPAGTSGRYEQYF.

This clonotype was seen repeatedly, ten times or more. This sequence joins TRBV10-3 and TRBJ2-3; possibly TRBD2 for D (5 bases). CDR1 and CDR2 (germline): ENHRY, SYGVKD. Trimming pared 3 bases from V and 4 bases from J, leaving 8 bases between. The CDR3 runs to 13 residues. CDR3 coding DNA: TGTGCCATCAGTGACGGGAAAGCAGATACGCAGTATTTT. As protein: CAISDGKADTQYF.

The rearrangement links TRBV5-8 to TRBJ1-5; no clear D. The V and J ends lost 0 bases and 7 bases respectively, with 2 bases between them. This CDR3 spans 11 amino acids. Germline V gene data show CDR1 as SGHTS and CDR2 as YDEGEE. The CDR3 spells CASSLGQPQHF. The CDR3 DNA reads as TGTGCCAGCAGCTTGGGGCAGCCCCAGCATTTT.

This clonotype was seen more than once but under ten times. CDR3 in DNA: TGCGCCAGCAGCCAAGGTGGGACCTACAATGAGCAGTTCTTC. It codes for CASSQGGTYNEQFF. The V gene is TRBV4-1, the J gene TRBJ2-1; no clear D. V gave up 1 base and J gave up 2 bases, with 6 bases separating them. Germline CDR1 is MGHRA and CDR2 is YSYEKL. The CDR3 has 14 residues.

This clonotype came up many times. The CDR3 region is CASSLNRGRTEAFF. The CDR3 DNA is TGCGCCAGCAGCCTCAACAGGGGGAGGACTGAAGCTTTCTTT. This chain connects TRBV5-1 to TRBJ1-1, with 8 bases matching TRBD1. With V trimmed by 4 bases and J by 5 bases, 7 bases remained unmatched. Germline assignment: CDR1 SGHRS and CDR2 YFSETQ. The CDR3 extends over 14 amino acids.